The 21 T cell receptor beta chains below come from one sample, sequenced in a study of long-term antiretroviral therapy in people with HIV. Investigators performed immunoSEQ version v3.0 at survey level. Here immunoSEQ multiplex PCR was the method, and the copy in TCRdb shows in-frame clones only, minus some. Among about 27,000 clones, 65% to 85% were seen once, and the ten largest hold approximately 12%. Sequenced material: unsorted PBMCs, taken 0.8 years before starting antiretroviral therapy. These receptors all stem from a man in his late teens or twenties with HIV.

The gene calls are TRBV27 and TRBJ2-7; 13 nucleotides match TRBD2. V was pared by 4 bases and J by 4 bases, with 4 bases of the junction left unmatched. The CDR3 runs 15 residues. Germline V gene data show CDR1 as MNHEY and CDR2 as SMNVEV (reference sequence). CDR3 amino acids: CASSYGLAGVYEQYF. CDR3 DNA: TGTGCCAGCAGTTATGGACTAGCGGGGGTATACGAGCAGTACTTC.

This clone was seen once. V usage is TRBV6-5 and J usage is TRBJ2-3; either TRBD1 or TRBD2 may supply D (5 bases each). Looked up from germline, CDR1 is MNHEY and CDR2 is SVGAGI. Deletions cut 10 bases from V and 0 bases from J, with 14 bases between. The CDR3 consists of 14 residues. CDR3 in DNA: TGTGCCACCCGAGGGGCGAGAAGCACAGATACGCAGTATTTT. Translated: CATRGARSTDTQYF.

The chain employs TRBV5-5 and TRBJ2-2; 8 bases fit TRBD1. The length of the CDR3 is 17 residues. Germline values: CDR1 SGHKS, CDR2 YYEKEE (reference sequence). The V and J ends lost 3 bases and 1 base, in that order; junction bases with no gene match: 8. CDR3 sequence: CASSSPTGQGNTGELFF. In DNA form, the CDR3 reads TGTGCCAGCAGCTCCCCAACAGGACAGGGGAACACCGGGGAGCTGTTTTTT.

V and J are TRBV4-3 and TRBJ2-3; D might be TRBD1 (6 bases). V shed 3 bases and J shed 11 bases, with 15 bases lying between them. This CDR3 comprises 13 residues. Germline loops: CDR1 LGHNA, CDR2 YSLEER. CDR3: CASSQLGATGQYF. The CDR3 DNA follows: TGCGCCAGCAGCCAGTTGGGGGCGACAGGGCAGTATTTT.

This chain joins TRBV11-1 and TRBJ1-2; D remains unclear. In germline, CDR1 is SGHAT, CDR2 FQDESV (reference sequence). With 2 bases removed from V and 1 base from J, the gap between germline ends came to 14 bases. CDR3 length: 16 residues. The CDR3 protein is CASSLRSGPFNYGYTF. DNA for the CDR3: TGTGCCAGCAGCTTACGGTCAGGACCATTTAACTATGGCTACACCTTC.

This clone was observed a few times. The chain recombines TRBV7-9 with TRBJ1-3; D possibly corresponds to TRBD1 (6 bases). Germline assignment: CDR1 SEHNR and CDR2 FQNEAQ (reference sequence). Trimming took off 1 base at V and 2 bases at J, with 12 bases between the two ends. CDR3 length: 16 amino acids. CDR3 DNA sequence: TGTGCCAGCAGCTTAGTGGGGGGGCCGGCTGGAAACACCATATATTTT. As protein: CASSLVGGPAGNTIYF.

The V call is TRBV27, the J call TRBJ2-7; D assignment may be TRBD1 or TRBD2 (5 bases each). The ends were cut back, 4 bases at V and 3 bases at J, with 13 bases in the middle. Germline V gives CDR1 MNHEY, CDR2 SMNVEV (reference sequence). The CDR3 spans 14 residues. The CDR3 coding sequence is TGTGCCAGCAGTTCACAGGCGGGTGGCTACGAGCAGTACTTC. Its protein is CASSSQAGGYEQYF.

V gene TRBV2 combines with J gene TRBJ2-2; D is ambiguous. The V and J ends lost 4 bases and 1 base respectively, with 7 bases between them. Germline V CDR1 and CDR2: SNHLY, FYNNEI. The CDR3 totals 14 residues. The CDR3 nucleotides are TGTGCCAGCAGTGGACACATGAACACCGGGGAGCTGTTTTTT. Amino acids: CASSGHMNTGELFF.

The V and J genes are TRBV5-4 and TRBJ2-5; 10 bases are a match to TRBD2. V gave up 4 bases and J gave up 7 bases; unmatched junction bases: 7. The length of the CDR3 is 14 residues. CDR1 and CDR2 from the germline V gene are SGHNT and YYREEE (reference sequence). As DNA, the CDR3 is TGTGCCAGCAGCAGTAGCGGGGGGATGAGGACCCAGTACTTC. This codes for CASSSSGGMRTQYF.

The CDR3 DNA sequence: TGTGCCAGCAGGGGGACAGGGGGCGCAGAGACCCAGTACTTC. Its protein is CASRGTGGAETQYF. V is TRBV27 and J is TRBJ2-5; TRBD1 matches 12 bases. The J segment lost 4 bases and the V segment lost 6 bases, leaving 3 bases of the junction unmatched. CDR1 and CDR2 from the germline V gene are MNHEY and SMNVEV (reference sequence). CDR3 length equals 14 residues.

This rearrangement joins TRBV29-1 to TRBJ2-3; perhaps TRBD2 as D (5 bases). The ends were cut back, 6 bases at V and 6 bases at J, with 19 bases in the middle. This CDR3 has 14 residues. Germline CDR1 SQVTM, CDR2 ANQGSEA. CDR3 sequence: CSVSSGSSTDTQYF. CDR3 nucleotide sequence: TGCAGCGTCTCTTCTGGGAGCAGTACGGATACGCAGTATTTT.

J is TRBJ1-2 and V is TRBV10-1; D not resolved. CDR3 length: 14 residues. The ends were cut back, 2 bases at V and 8 bases at J, with 15 bases in the middle. Germline V gene data show CDR1 as WNHNN and CDR2 as SYGVQD (reference sequence). CDR3 in DNA: TGCGCCAGCAGTGAGGGCATAGATTCTAACGGCTACACCTTC. It codes for CASSEGIDSNGYTF.

The V gene is TRBV5-6, the J gene TRBJ2-2; TRBD2 aligns across 9 bases. CDR3 length: 16 residues. V lost 4 bases to trimming and J lost 4 bases; unmatched junction nucleotides: 8. Germline V CDR1 and CDR2: SGHDT, YYEEEE. CDR3 region: CASSRVAGAFTGELFF. Here the CDR3 DNA reads TGTGCCAGCAGCAGGGTAGCGGGGGCCTTCACCGGGGAGCTGTTTTTT.

The rearrangement uses TRBV18 and TRBJ1-1; 9 nucleotides match TRBD1. This CDR3 region has 14 residues. V lost 3 bases, J lost 1 base, and 0 bases stayed unmatched. Germline V gene sequence: CDR1 KGHSH, CDR2 LQKENI. The CDR3 nucleotides read TGTGCCAGCTCACCGGGACAGGGGAACACTGAAGCTTTCTTT. It translates to CASSPGQGNTEAFF.

The V and J genes are TRBV28 and TRBJ2-7; a weak D match, TRBD1 (6 bases). This CDR3 region has 14 residues. Trimming shortened V by 5 bases and J by 1 base, and 12 bases separated the two germline ends. Germline values: CDR1 MDHEN, CDR2 SYDVKM. CDR3 protein: CASSSFRGSYEQYF. CDR3 nucleotide sequence: TGTGCCAGCAGTAGTTTCAGGGGTTCCTACGAGCAGTACTTC.

The chain couples TRBV7-9 to TRBJ1-2, with TRBD1 identical over 7 bases. V was pared by 4 bases and J by 5 bases, with 4 bases of the junction left unmatched. The germline CDR1 and CDR2 sequences are SEHNR and FQNEAQ (reference sequence). The CDR3 covers 13 residues. The CDR3 DNA reads TGTGCCAGCAGCTCAAGACAGGGATATGGCTACACCTTC. It is translated as CASSSRQGYGYTF.

CDR3 protein: CASSLVRKGFDGYTF. In nucleotides, the CDR3 is TGTGCCAGCAGCTTAGTCCGTAAGGGGTTCGATGGCTACACCTTC. The rearrangement joins TRBV7-2 to TRBJ1-2, with a possible D match to TRBD1 (5 bases). There are 15 residues in the CDR3. The V gene's germline CDR1 is SGHTA and CDR2 FQGNSA. With 1 base removed from V and 6 bases from J, the gap between germline ends came to 15 bases.

The chain employs TRBV7-8 and TRBJ2-1; tentative D call: TRBD2 (7 bases). The CDR3 totals 16 residues. The germline V gene has CDR1 SGHVS and CDR2 FQNEAQ. The V end lost 5 bases, the J end lost 5 bases, and 19 bases lay between the germline ends. The CDR3 DNA reads TGTGCCAGCAGCGAGGAGGAAGGGGGGGAAGACAATGAGCAGTTCTTC. Its translation: CASSEEEGGEDNEQFF.

The chain couples TRBV4-1 to TRBJ2-3, with 11 nucleotides matching TRBD2. This CDR3 has 17 residues. From germline, CDR1 is MGHRA and CDR2 YSYEKL. Trimming at V came to 8 bases and at J to 6 bases, leaving 16 bases not matched to a gene. The CDR3 loop reads CASRGGGLAGGLDTQYF. CDR3 in DNA: TGCGCCAGCCGGGGGGGAGGGTTAGCGGGAGGGCTTGATACGCAGTATTTT.

This clone was seen a few times. The gene calls are TRBV5-6 and TRBJ1-2; 7 bases align to TRBD1. Germline V gene data show CDR1 as SGHDT and CDR2 as YYEEEE. V shed 2 bases and J 0 bases; nucleotides not matched to a gene: 4. CDR3 size: 15 residues. The CDR3 region has the DNA TGTGCCAGCAGCTTACCGGGACAGTCTAACTATGGCTACACCTTC. Protein product: CASSLPGQSNYGYTF.

The V gene is TRBV11-2, the J gene TRBJ1-6, with D perhaps matching TRBD1 (6 bases). Trimming pared 4 bases from V and 1 base from J, leaving 17 bases between. The CDR3 is made up of 18 amino acids. The germline V gene has CDR1 SGHAT and CDR2 FQNNGV. In DNA form, the CDR3 reads TGTGCCAGCAGCTCTATCGGGGGCAGGGCGTCCTATAATTCACCCCTCCACTTT. It specifies CASSSIGGRASYNSPLHF.